This TCR beta chain was found in a study of control samples from healthy donors and cancer patients. CDR1 is WSHSY, CDR2 SAAADI, per germline. With 8 bases clipped from V and 4 bases from J, the junction kept 6 bases outside the gene matches. This CDR3 spans 13 amino acids. Sequenced by immunoSEQ multiplex PCR; TCRdb stores in-frame clones only, minus some. Of about 140,000 clones in the sample, 91% were seen once. The chain employs TRBV10-2 and TRBJ1-1; 8 bases are shared with TRBD1. Sequencing was carried out using blood. The TCR sequence derives from a man aged 18 to 30 in good health. CDR3 amino acids: CASSGQGGTEAFF. Here the CDR3 DNA reads TGCGCCAGCTCTGGACAGGGCGGCACTGAAGCTTTCTTT.